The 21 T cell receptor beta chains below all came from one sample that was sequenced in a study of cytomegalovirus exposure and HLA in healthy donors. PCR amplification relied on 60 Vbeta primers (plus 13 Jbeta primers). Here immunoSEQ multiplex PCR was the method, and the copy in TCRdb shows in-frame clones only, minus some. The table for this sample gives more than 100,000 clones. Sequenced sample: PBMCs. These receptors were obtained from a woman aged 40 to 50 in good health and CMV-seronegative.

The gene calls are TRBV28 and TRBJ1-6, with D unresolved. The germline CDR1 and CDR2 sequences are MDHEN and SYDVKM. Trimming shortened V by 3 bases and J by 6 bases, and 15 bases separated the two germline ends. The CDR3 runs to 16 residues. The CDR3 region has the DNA TGTGCCAGCAGTTTCCGGCGGAGGGTCTCTAATTCACCCCTCCACTTT. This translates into CASSFRRRVSNSPLHF.

The CDR3 bases are TGCGCCAGCAGCCCCGAATGGGGGGAGTGGACAGATACGCAGTATTTT. As protein: CASSPEWGEWTDTQYF. The genes are TRBV5-1 and TRBJ2-3; D may be TRBD2 (6 bases). Trimming took 4 bases from V and 3 from J, leaving 18 bases between them. Per germline, CDR1 SGHRS and CDR2 YFSETQ. The CDR3 is 16 amino acids. Looking up the rest from reference TRBV5-1 and TRBJ2-3 gives the full variable domain: KAGVTQTPRYLIKTRGQQVTLSCSPISGHRSVSWYQQTPGQGLQFLFEYFSETQRNKGNFPGRFSGRQFSNSRSEMNVSTLELGDSALYLCASSPEWGEWTDTQYFGPGTRLTVL.

The CDR3 protein is CASRGRPSTDTQYF. The DNA of the CDR3 is TGTGCCAGTAGGGGCAGGCCGAGCACAGATACGCAGTATTTT. The V and J genes are TRBV19 and TRBJ2-3; no reliable D call. The CDR3 totals 14 residues. V lost 6 bases, J lost 0 bases, and 10 bases lay in between. Germline-derived CDR1 and CDR2 are LNHDA and SQIVND (reference sequence).

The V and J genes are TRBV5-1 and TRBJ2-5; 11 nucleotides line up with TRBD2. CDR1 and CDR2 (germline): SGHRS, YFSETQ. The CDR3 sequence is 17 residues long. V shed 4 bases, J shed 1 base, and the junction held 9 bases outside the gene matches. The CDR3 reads CASSPGGLADTQETQYF. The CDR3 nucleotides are TGCGCCAGCAGCCCGGGGGGACTAGCGGATACCCAAGAGACCCAGTACTTC. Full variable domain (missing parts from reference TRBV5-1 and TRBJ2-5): KAGVTQTPRYLIKTRGQQVTLSCSPISGHRSVSWYQQTPGQGLQFLFEYFSETQRNKGNFPGRFSGRQFSNSRSEMNVSTLELGDSALYLCASSPGGLADTQETQYFGPGTRLLVL.

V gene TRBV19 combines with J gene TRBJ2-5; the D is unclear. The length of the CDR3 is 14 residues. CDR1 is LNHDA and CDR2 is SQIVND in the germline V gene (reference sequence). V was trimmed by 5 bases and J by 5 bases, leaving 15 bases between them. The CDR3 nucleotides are TGTGCCAGTAGTCCTCTTTTCACTCGCGAGACCCAGTACTTC. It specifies CASSPLFTRETQYF. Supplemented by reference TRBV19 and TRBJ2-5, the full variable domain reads DGGITQSPKYLFRKEGQNVTLSCEQNLNHDAMYWYRQDPGQGLRLIYYSQIVNDFQKGDIAEGYSVSREKKESFPLTVTSAQKNPTAFYLCASSPLFTRETQYFGPGTRLLVL.

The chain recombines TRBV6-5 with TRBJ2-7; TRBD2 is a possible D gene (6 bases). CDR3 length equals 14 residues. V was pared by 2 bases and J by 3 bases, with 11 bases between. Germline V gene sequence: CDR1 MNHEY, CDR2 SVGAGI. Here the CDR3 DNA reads TGTGCCAGCAGTTACGGGGGGTACAGCTACGAGCAGTACTTC. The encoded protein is CASSYGGYSYEQYF.

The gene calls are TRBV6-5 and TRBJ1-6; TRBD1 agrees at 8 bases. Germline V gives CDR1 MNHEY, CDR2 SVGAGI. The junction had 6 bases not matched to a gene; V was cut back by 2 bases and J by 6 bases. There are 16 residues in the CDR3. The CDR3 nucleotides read TGTGCCAGCAGTTACCGGTATGGACAGGGTAATTCACCCCTCCACTTT. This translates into CASSYRYGQGNSPLHF.

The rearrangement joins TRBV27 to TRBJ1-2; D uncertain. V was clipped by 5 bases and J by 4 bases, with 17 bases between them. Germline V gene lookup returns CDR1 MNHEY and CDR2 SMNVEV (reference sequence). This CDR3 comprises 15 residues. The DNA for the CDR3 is TGTGCCAGCAGTGGAGCTGGGAGGATGGGCTATGGCTACACCTTC. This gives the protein CASSGAGRMGYGYTF.

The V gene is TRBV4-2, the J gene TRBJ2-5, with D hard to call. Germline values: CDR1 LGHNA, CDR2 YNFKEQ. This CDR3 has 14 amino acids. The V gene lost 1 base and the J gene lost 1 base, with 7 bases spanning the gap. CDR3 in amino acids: CASSQAPSQETQYF. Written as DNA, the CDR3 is TGTGCCAGCAGCCAAGCTCCTTCCCAAGAGACCCAGTACTTC.

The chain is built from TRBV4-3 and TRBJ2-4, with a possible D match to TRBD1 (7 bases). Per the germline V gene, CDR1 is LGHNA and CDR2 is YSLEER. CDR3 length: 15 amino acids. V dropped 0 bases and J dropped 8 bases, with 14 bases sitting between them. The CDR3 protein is CASSQDTEGAYIQYF. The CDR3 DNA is TGCGCCAGCAGCCAAGATACGGAGGGGGCATACATTCAGTACTTC.

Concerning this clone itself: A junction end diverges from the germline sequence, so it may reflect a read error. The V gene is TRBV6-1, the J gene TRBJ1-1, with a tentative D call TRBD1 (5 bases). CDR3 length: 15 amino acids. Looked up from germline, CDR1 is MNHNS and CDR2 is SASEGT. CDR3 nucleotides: TGTGCCAGCATTGAAGACCTCACAGGGAACACTGAAGCTTTCTTT. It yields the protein CASIEDLTGNTEAFF.

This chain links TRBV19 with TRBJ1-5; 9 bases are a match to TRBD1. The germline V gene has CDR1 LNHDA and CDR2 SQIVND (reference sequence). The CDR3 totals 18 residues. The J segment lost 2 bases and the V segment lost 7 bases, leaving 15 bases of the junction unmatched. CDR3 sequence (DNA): TGTGCCAGTAAGCGACAGGGGGGCGGTCAATATGGCAATCAGCCCCAGCATTTT. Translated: CASKRQGGGQYGNQPQHF.

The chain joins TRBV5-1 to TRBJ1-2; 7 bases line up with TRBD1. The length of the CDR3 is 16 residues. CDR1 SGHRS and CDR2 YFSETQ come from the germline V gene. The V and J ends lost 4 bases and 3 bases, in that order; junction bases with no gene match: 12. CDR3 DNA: TGCGCCAGCAGCACCTCGACAGGGACCGGTGACTATGGCTACACCTTC. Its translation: CASSTSTGTGDYGYTF.

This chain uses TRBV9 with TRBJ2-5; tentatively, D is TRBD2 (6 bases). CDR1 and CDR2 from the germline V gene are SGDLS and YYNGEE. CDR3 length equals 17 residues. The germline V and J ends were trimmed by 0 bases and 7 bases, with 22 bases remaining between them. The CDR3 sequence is CASSVAYGGGLDRTQYF. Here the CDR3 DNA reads TGTGCCAGCAGCGTAGCTTACGGGGGAGGTTTGGATCGGACCCAGTACTTC.

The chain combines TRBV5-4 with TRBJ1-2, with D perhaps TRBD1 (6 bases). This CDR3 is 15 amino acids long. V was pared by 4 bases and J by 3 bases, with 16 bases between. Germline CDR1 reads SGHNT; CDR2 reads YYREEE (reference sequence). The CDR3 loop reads CASSLGTPNDYGYTF. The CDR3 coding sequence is TGTGCCAGCAGCCTAGGGACACCGAATGACTATGGCTACACCTTC.

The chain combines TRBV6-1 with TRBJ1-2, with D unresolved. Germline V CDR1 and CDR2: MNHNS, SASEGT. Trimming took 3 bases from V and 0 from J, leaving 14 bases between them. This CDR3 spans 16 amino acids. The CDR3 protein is CASSEPGLPSNYGYTF. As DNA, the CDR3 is TGTGCCAGCAGTGAGCCAGGATTACCTTCTAACTATGGCTACACCTTC.

The CDR3 here is CASSPNPETGELFF. For the CDR3, the DNA is TGTGCCAGCAGCCCCAACCCCGAGACCGGGGAGCTGTTTTTT. V gene TRBV9 combines with J gene TRBJ2-2; D is unclear. The germline gives CDR1 SGDLS, CDR2 YYNGEE. V lost 4 bases to trimming and J lost 5 bases, with 12 bases between them. The CDR3 is 14 residues long.

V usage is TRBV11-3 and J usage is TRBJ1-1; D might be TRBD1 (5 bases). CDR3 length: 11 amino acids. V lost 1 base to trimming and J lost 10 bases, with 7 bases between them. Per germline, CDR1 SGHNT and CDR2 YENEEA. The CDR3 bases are TGTGCCAGCAGCTTAGGCAGGGTAGCTTTCTTT. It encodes CASSLGRVAFF.

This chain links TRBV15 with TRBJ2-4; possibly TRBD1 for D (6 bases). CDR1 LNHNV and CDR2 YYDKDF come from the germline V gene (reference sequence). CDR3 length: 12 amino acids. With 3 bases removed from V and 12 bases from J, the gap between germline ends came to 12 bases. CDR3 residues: CATSSQGRGQYF. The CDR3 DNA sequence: TGTGCCACCAGCAGCCAGGGGAGAGGTCAGTACTTC.

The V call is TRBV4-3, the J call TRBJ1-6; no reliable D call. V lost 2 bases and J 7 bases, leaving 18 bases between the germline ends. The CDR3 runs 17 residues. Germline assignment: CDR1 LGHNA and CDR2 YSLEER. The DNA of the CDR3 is TGCGCCAGCAGCCAAATTCCCGCGGGAGCCCTAAATTCACCCCTCCACTTT. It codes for CASSQIPAGALNSPLHF.

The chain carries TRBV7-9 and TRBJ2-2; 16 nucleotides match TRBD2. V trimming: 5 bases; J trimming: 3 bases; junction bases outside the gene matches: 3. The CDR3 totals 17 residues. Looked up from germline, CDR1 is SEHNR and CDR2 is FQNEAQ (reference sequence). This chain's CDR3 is CASSGTSGGAHTGELFF. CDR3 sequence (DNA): TGTGCCAGCAGCGGGACTAGCGGGGGGGCCCACACCGGGGAGCTGTTTTTT.